This T cell receptor beta chain was obtained from a study of shared clonotypes between healthy human individuals. The study's findings and limits: Few donors limited the genetic and exposure-history diversity represented.

CD45RO-negative, CCR7-selected cells formed the naive CD8 fraction, which excluded terminally differentiated effector memory CD45RA+ cells. Recent acute infections and vaccinations were absent in the healthy HIV-negative adult donors. Data came from immunoSEQ multiplex PCR; TCRdb stores just in-frame clones and leaves some out. The table shows millions of clones, with 85% to 95% occurring only once. Points on this clone: The antigen remains undetermined. Other DNA sequences in this specimen translate into the identical CDR3.

The source of this sequence is a man aged 18 to 35 in good health. Sample: naive CD8+ T cells sorted from blood.

CDR3 in amino acids: CSVEDRGSGTDTQYF. The CDR3 DNA sequence: TGCAGCGTTGAAGATCGAGGGTCGGGGACAGATACGCAGTATTTT. The genes are TRBV29-1 and TRBJ2-3; possible D gene TRBD2, 5 bases. Germline V gene sequence: CDR1 SQVTM, CDR2 ANQGSEA. V lost 0 bases and J lost 3, with 13 bases in between. The CDR3 is 15 amino acids.